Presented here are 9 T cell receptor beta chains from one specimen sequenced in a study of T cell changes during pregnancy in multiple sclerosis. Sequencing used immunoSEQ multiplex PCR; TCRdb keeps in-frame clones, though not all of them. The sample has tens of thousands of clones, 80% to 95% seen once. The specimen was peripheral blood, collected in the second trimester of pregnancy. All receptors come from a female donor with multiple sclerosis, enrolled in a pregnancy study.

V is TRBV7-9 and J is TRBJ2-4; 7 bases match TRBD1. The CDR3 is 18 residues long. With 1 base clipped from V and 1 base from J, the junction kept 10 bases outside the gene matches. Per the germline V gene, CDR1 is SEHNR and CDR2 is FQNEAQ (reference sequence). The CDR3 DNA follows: TGTGCCAGCAGCTTAGGGGAGAGACAGGGATGGGCCAAAAACATTCAGTACTTC. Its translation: CASSLGERQGWAKNIQYF. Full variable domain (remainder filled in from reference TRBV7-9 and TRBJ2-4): DTGVSQNPRHKITKRGQNVTFRCDPISEHNRLYWYRQTLGQGPEFLTYFQNEAQLEKSRLLSDRFSAERPKGSFSTLEIQRTEQGDSAMYLCASSLGERQGWAKNIQYFGAGTRLSVL.

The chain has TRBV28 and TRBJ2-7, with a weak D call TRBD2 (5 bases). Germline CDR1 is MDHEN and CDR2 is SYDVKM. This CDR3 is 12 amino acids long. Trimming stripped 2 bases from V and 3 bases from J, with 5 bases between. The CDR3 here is CASSLAGYEQYF. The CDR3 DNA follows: TGTGCCAGCAGTTTAGCGGGCTACGAGCAGTACTTC.

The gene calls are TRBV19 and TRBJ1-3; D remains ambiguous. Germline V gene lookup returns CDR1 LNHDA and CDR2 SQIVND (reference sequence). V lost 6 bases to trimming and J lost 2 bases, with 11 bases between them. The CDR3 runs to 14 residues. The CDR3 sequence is CASSLGETGNTIYF. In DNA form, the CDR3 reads TGTGCCAGTAGCCTCGGGGAAACTGGAAACACCATATATTTT.

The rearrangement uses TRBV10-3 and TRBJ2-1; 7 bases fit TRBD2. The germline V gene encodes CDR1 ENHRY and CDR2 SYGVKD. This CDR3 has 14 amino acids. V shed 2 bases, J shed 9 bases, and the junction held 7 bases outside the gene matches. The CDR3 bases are TGTGCCATCAGTGAGCTAGCGGCTGATGGTGAGCAGTTCTTC. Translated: CAISELAADGEQFF.

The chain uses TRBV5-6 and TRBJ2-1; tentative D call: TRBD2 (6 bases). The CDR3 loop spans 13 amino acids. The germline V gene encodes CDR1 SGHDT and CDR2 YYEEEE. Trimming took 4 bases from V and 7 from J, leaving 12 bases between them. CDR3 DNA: TGTGCCAGCAGCCGGGTACTAGCAAATGAGCAGTTCTTC. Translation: CASSRVLANEQFF.

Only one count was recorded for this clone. This CDR3 reads CASSLKLRGEKLFF. In DNA, the CDR3 is TGTGCCAGCAGCTTAAAGTTAAGGGGTGAAAAACTGTTTTTT. The chain links TRBV7-6 to TRBJ1-4; tentatively, D is TRBD1 (5 bases). The CDR3 is made up of 14 amino acids. Germline V gene sequence: CDR1 SGHVS, CDR2 FNYEAQ. The germline V and J ends were trimmed by 2 bases and 7 bases, with 11 bases remaining between them.

In nucleotides, the CDR3 is TGTGCCAGCAGCCAAGGGACAGGCTCTGGGGCCAACGTCCTGACTTTC. As protein: CASSQGTGSGANVLTF. This rearrangement joins TRBV4-2 to TRBJ2-6; 7 bases map to TRBD1. There are 16 residues in the CDR3. V trimming: 1 base; J trimming: 0 bases; junction bases outside the gene matches: 0. Germline V gene data show CDR1 as LGHNA and CDR2 as YNFKEQ.

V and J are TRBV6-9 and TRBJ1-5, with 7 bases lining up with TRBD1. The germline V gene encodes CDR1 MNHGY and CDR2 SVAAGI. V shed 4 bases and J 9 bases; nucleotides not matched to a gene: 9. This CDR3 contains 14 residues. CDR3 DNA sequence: TGTGCCAGCAGTTCTCGACAGGGATCGGGGCCCCAGCATTTT. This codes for CASSSRQGSGPQHF.

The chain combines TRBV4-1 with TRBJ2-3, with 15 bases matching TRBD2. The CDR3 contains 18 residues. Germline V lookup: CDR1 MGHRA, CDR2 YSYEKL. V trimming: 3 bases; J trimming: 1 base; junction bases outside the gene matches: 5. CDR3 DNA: TGCGCCAGCAGCCACCTGGGACTAGCGGGGGGAGGCACAGATACGCAGTATTTT. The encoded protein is CASSHLGLAGGGTDTQYF.